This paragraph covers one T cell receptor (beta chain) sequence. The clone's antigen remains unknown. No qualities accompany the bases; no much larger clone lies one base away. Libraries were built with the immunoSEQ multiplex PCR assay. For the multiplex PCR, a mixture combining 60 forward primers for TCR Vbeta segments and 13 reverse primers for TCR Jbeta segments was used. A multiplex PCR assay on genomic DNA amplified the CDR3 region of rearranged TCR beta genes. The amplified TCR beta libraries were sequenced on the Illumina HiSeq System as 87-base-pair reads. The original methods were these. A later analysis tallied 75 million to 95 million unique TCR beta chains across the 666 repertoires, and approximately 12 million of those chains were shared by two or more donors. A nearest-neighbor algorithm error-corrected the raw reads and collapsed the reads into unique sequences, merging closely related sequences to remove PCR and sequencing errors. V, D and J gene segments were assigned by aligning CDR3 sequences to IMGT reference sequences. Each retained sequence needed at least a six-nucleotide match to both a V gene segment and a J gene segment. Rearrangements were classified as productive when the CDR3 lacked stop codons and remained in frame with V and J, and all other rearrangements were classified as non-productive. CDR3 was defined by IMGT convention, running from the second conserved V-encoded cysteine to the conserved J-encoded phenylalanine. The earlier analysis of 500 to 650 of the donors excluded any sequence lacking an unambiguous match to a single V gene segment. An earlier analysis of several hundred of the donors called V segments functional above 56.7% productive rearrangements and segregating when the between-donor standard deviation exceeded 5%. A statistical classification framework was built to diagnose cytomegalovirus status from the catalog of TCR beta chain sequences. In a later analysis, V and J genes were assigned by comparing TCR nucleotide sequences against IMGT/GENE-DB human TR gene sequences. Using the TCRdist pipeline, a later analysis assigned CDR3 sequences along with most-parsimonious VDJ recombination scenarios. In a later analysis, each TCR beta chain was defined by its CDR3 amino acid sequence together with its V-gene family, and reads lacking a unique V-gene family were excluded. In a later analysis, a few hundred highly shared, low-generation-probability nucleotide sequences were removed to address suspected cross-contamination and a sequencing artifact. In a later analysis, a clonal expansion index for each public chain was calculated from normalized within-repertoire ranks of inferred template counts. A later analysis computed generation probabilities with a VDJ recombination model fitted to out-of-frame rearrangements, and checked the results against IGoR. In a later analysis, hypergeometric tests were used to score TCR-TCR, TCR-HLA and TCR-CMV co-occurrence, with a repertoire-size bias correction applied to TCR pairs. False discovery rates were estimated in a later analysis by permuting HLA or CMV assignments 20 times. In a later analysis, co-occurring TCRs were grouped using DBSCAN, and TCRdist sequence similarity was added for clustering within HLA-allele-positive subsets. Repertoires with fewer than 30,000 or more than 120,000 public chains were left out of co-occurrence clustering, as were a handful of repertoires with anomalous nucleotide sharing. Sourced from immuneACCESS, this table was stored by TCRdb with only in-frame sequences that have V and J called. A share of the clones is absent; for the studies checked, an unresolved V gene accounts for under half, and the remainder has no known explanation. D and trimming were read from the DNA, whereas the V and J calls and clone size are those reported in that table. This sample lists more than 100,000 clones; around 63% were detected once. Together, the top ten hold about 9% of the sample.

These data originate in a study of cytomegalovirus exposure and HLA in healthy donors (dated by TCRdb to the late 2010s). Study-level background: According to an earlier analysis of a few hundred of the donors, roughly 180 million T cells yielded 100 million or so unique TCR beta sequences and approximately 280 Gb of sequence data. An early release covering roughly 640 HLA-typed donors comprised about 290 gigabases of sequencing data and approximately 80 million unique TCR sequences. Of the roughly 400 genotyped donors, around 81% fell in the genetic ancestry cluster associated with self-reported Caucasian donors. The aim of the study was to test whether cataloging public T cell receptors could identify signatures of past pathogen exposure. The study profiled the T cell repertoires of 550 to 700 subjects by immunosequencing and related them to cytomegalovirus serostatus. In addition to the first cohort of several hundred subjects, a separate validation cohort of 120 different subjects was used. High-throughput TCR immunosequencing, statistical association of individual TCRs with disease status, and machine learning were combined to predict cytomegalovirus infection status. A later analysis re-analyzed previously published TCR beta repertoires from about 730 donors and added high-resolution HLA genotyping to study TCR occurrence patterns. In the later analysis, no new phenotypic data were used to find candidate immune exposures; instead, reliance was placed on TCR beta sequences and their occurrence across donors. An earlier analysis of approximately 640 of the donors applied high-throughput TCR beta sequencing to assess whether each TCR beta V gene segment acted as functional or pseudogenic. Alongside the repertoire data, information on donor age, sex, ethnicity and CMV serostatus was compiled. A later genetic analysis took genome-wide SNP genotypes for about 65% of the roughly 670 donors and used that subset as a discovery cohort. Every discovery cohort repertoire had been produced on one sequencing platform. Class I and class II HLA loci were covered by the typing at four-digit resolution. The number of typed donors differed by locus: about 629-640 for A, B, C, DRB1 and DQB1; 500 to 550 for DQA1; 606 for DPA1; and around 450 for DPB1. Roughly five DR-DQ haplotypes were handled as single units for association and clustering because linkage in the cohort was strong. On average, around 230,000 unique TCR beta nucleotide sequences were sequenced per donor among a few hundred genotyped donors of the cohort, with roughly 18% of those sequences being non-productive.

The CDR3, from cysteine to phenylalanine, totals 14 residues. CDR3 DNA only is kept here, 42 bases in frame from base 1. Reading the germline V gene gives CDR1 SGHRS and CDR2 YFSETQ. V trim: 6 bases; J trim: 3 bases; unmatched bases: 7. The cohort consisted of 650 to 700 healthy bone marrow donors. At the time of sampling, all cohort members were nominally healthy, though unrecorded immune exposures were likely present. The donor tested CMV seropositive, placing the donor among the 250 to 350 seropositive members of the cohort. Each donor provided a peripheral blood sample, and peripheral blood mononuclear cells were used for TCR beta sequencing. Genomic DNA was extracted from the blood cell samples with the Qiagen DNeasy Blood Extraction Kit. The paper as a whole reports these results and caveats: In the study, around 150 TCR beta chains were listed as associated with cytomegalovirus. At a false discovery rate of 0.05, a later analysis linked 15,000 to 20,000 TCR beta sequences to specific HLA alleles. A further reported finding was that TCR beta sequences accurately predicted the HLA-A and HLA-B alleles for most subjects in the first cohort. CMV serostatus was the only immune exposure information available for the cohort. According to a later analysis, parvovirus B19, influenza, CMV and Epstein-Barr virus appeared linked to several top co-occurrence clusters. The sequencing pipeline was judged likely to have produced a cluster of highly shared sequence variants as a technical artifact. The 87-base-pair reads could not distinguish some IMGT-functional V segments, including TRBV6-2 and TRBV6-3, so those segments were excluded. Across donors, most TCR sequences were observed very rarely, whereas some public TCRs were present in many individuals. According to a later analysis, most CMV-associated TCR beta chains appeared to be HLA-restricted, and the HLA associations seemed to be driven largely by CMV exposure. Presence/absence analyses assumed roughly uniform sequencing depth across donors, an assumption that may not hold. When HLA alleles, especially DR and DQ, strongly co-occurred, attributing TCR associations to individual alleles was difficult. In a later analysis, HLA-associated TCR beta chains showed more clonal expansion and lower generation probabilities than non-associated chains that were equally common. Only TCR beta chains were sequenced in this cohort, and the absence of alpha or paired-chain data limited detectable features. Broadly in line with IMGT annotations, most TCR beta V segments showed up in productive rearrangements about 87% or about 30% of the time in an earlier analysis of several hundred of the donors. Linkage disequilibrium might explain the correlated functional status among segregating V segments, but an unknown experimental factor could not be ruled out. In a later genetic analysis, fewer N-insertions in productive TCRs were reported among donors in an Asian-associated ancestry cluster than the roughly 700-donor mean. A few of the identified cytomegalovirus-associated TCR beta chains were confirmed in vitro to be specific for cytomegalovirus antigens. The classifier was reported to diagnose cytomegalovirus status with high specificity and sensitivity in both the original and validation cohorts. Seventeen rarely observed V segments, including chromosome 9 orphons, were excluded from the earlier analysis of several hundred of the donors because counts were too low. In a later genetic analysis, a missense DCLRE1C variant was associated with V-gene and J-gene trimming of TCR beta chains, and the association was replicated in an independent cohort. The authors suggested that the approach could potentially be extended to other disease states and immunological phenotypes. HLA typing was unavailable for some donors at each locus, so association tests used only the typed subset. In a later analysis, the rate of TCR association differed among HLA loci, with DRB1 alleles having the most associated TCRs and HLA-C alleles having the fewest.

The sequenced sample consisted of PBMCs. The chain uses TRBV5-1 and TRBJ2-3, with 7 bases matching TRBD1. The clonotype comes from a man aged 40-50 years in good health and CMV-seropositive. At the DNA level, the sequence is TGCGCCAGCAACTCAGGACAGGCGACAGATACGCAGTATTTT. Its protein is CASNSGQATDTQYF.